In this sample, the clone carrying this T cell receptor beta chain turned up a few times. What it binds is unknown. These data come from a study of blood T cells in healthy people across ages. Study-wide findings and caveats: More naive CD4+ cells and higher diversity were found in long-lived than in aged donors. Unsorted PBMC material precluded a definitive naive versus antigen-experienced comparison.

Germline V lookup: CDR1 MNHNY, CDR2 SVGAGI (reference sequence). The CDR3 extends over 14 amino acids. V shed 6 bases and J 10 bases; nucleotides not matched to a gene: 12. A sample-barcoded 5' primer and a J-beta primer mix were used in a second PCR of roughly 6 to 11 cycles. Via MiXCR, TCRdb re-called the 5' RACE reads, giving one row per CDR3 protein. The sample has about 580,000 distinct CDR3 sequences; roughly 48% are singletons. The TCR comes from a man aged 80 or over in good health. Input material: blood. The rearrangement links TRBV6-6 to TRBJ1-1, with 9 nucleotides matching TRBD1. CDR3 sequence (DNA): TGTGCCAGCAGCCCCATAGACAGGGGGAGGGGAGCTTTCTTT. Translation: CASSPIDRGRGAFF.